These 15 T cell receptor beta chains originate from one sample sequenced in a study of T-cell reconstitution after alpha-beta-depleted transplantation in children. Preparation of the TCRbeta library involved a method that used unique molecular identifiers. TCRdb processed the PCR reads anew with MiXCR; each CDR3 protein has one entry. The sample lists 200,000 to 250,000 distinct CDR3 sequences, 6.5% to 9% occurring once. Source: PBMCs, mostly from graft donor cells, taken 180 days after TCRalphabeta/CD19-depleted stem cell transplant. These TCRs come from a male patient under 18 who had a stem cell transplant for acute lymphoblastic leukemia, so the T cells may come from the graft donor.

In its sample, this clonotype was seen many times. DNA for the CDR3: TGTGCCAGCTCACTACTAATACAAGGCACCGGGGAGCTGTTTTTT. Protein product: CASSLLIQGTGELFF. The rearrangement links TRBV18 to TRBJ2-2; D call uncertain. The CDR3 is 15 residues long. CDR1 KGHSH and CDR2 LQKENI come from the germline V gene. The V end was cut by 4 bases, the J end by 4 bases, with 13 bases between.

This clonotype was detected ten times or more. This chain links TRBV24-1 with TRBJ1-1; weak D call: TRBD1 (5 bases). Germline CDR1 reads KGHDR; CDR2 reads SFDVKD. Deletions cut 2 bases from V and 5 bases from J, with 14 bases between. The CDR3 length is 15 residues. The CDR3 is CATSDSGTSWTEAFF. CDR3 coding DNA: TGTGCCACCAGTGATTCGGGGACGTCGTGGACTGAAGCTTTCTTT.

With regard to this clonotype: A read error may explain this, as a much larger clone is one base away. The chain couples TRBV5-6 to TRBJ2-7, with 7 positions matching TRBD1. The CDR3 length is 15 residues. Germline values: CDR1 SGHDT, CDR2 YYEEEE. Trimming cost V 3 bases and J 5 bases; bases outside gene matches: 11. CDR3 bases: TGTGCCAGCAGCTCTTACAGGGGTTGGATTGACGAGCAGTACTTC. This sequence encodes CASSSYRGWIDEQYF.

This clonotype was detected many times. The gene calls are TRBV4-2 and TRBJ1-1; no definite D call. The V gene lost 1 base and the J gene lost 5 bases, with 11 bases spanning the gap. Germline lookup yields CDR1 LGHNA and CDR2 YNFKEQ. CDR3 length: 14 amino acids. Here the CDR3 reads CASSQGRAGTEAFF. The DNA of the CDR3 is TGTGCCAGCAGCCAAGGAAGGGCGGGAACTGAAGCTTTCTTT.

This clonotype was seen many times. This chain connects TRBV6-2 or TRBV6-3 to TRBJ2-2; 10 bases line up with TRBD1. Germline V lookup: CDR1 MNHEY, CDR2 SVGEGT. J gave up 7 bases and V 5 bases, and 7 bases lay outside the gene matches. The CDR3 runs to 15 residues. The CDR3 sequence is CASSPDRGQVGELFF. CDR3 sequence (DNA): TGTGCCAGCAGTCCTGACAGGGGGCAGGTCGGGGAGCTGTTTTTT.

At least ten counts were recorded for this clonotype. V is TRBV7-8 and J is TRBJ2-2; 10 positions match TRBD1. The CDR3 length is 16 residues. The junction had 9 bases not matched to a gene; V was cut back by 5 bases and J by 6 bases. CDR1 and CDR2 from the germline V gene are SGHVS and FQNEAQ. CDR3 nucleotides: TGTGCCAGCAGCACGTACCGGGACAGGGGACCCGGGGAGCTGTTTTTT. Its protein is CASSTYRDRGPGELFF.

This clonotype showed up many times. V gene TRBV12-3 or TRBV12-4 combines with J gene TRBJ1-3; the D is unclear. The CDR3 is made up of 17 amino acids. V was trimmed by 4 bases and J by 0 bases, leaving 16 bases between them. Written as DNA, the CDR3 is TGTGCCAGCAGTTCCCCCTCCCCCGGTCGCTCTGGAAACACCATATATTTT. This sequence encodes CASSSPSPGRSGNTIYF.

This clonotype occurred many times. The chain recombines TRBV15 with TRBJ2-3; 14 bases match TRBD2. This CDR3 comprises 17 residues. Germline values: CDR1 LNHNV, CDR2 YYDKDF (reference sequence). V gave up 3 bases and J gave up 1 base; unmatched junction bases: 3. In nucleotides, the CDR3 is TGTGCCACCAGCAGTGGGACTAGCGGGAGAGGCACAGATACGCAGTATTTT. This sequence encodes CATSSGTSGRGTDTQYF.

A remark on this clonotype: One base away lies a much larger clone, so this may be a sequencing read error. V and J are TRBV5-1 and TRBJ1-1; no clear D. Germline V CDR1 and CDR2: SGHRS, YFSETQ. The CDR3 loop spans 14 amino acids. Trimming removed 8 bases at V and 4 bases at J, with 18 bases between. The CDR3 spells CARSPDGRATEAFF. The DNA for the CDR3 is TGCGCCAGGAGCCCGGATGGGAGGGCCACTGAAGCTTTCTTT.

This clonotype occurred many times. The V and J genes are TRBV11-2 and TRBJ2-3; D possibly matches TRBD1 or TRBD2 (5 bases each). Trimming took off 2 bases at V and 6 bases at J, with 21 bases between the two ends. CDR3 length equals 17 residues. CDR1 and CDR2 from the germline V gene are SGHAT and FQNNGV. Here the CDR3 reads CASSLYRVGTVLDTQYF. The CDR3 coding sequence is TGTGCCAGCAGCTTATACCGCGTGGGGACCGTCTTGGATACGCAGTATTTT. Drawing the rest from reference TRBV11-2 and TRBJ2-3, the complete variable domain is EAGVAQSPRYKIIEKRQSVAFWCNPISGHATLYWYQQILGQGPKLLIQFQNNGVVDDSQLPKDRFSAERLKGVDSTLKIQPAKLEDSAVYLCASSLYRVGTVLDTQYFGPGTRLTVL.

At least ten counts were recorded for this clonotype. This rearrangement joins TRBV12-3 or TRBV12-4 to TRBJ1-2; TRBD1 aligns across 8 bases. CDR3 length: 14 amino acids. With V trimmed by 3 bases and J by 4 bases, 4 bases remained unmatched. The CDR3 here is CASSFDRGTYGYTF. CDR3 coding DNA: TGTGCCAGCAGTTTTGACAGGGGTACCTATGGCTACACCTTC.

This clonotype was detected many times. V and J are TRBV5-5 and TRBJ1-2; TRBD1 agrees at 9 bases. The CDR3 is 14 residues long. Losses at the gene ends were 0 bases for V and 8 bases for J; bases not matched to a gene: 5. Per germline, CDR1 SGHKS and CDR2 YYEKEE (reference sequence). The CDR3 sequence: CASSLAEGTGGYTF. CDR3 DNA sequence: TGTGCCAGCAGCTTGGCCGAAGGGACAGGGGGCTACACCTTC.

This clonotype was observed at least ten times. The gene calls are TRBV12-3 or TRBV12-4 and TRBJ2-1; 12 bases are shared with TRBD1. The junction had 4 bases not matched to a gene; V was cut back by 4 bases and J by 9 bases. There are 14 residues in the CDR3. The DNA for the CDR3 is TGTGCCAGCAGTTACGGGGGACAGGGGGCTGAGCAGTTCTTC. It is translated as CASSYGGQGAEQFF.

This clonotype was counted at least ten times. V gene TRBV5-1 combines with J gene TRBJ2-7; TRBD1 agrees at 7 bases. The trim removed 4 bases at V and 2 bases at J, leaving 6 bases unmatched. This CDR3 is 14 amino acids long. Germline assignment: CDR1 SGHRS and CDR2 YFSETQ. Written as DNA, the CDR3 is TGCGCCAGCAGCCCCCGACAGGGTCCCTACGAGCAGTACTTC. Translated: CASSPRQGPYEQYF.

This clonotype was picked up many times. J is TRBJ1-1 and V is TRBV11-2; 9 bases are shared with TRBD1. Germline assignment: CDR1 SGHAT and CDR2 FQNNGV. Trimming cost V 6 bases and J 4 bases; bases outside gene matches: 6. The CDR3 loop spans 14 amino acids. The CDR3 DNA is TGTGCCAGCAGTTCCGACAGGGGGGCCACTGAAGCTTTCTTT. Protein: CASSSDRGATEAFF.